This T cell receptor beta chain stems from a study of T cell responses to AZD1222 COVID-19 vaccine. Sequencing was performed with immunoSEQ multiplex PCR; in TCRdb, only in-frame clones are kept and a portion is missing. The sample has some 170,000 clones; 85% to 95% are singletons. The V gene lost 5 bases and the J gene lost 6 bases, with 23 bases spanning the gap. This CDR3 is built from 16 residues. Germline assignment: CDR1 LNHDA and CDR2 SQIVND (reference sequence). The chain has TRBV19 and TRBJ2-7; D is tentatively TRBD1 or TRBD2 (5 bases each). The source of this sequence is an adult who received the MenACWY meningococcal vaccine as a control. The sequencing here drew on peripheral blood, taken 28 days after the second dose of the MenACWY control vaccine. CDR3 protein: CASSEGWSGRSSEQYF. In DNA, the CDR3 is TGTGCCAGTAGTGAGGGGTGGTCAGGACGGTCCAGCGAGCAGTACTTC.